Given below is one T cell receptor beta chain in context. Methods used by the authors: Researchers report that nucleated cell counts were estimated from reference gene primer amplification. Assay used: immunoSEQ multiplex PCR; TCRdb lists only in-frame clones, some missing. Clone size and the V and J calls come from that table; the DNA yielded D and trimming. The sample includes some 180,000 clones, about 88% of them seen just once. The data stem from a study of blood T cell repertoires in COVID-19. Across the whole study: Sources were T cells, B-cell-depleted T cells, or PBMCs; the material itself was cDNA or gDNA.

The V end lost 3 bases, the J end lost 0 bases, and 19 bases lay between the germline ends. There are 18 residues in the CDR3. Germline values: CDR1 LNHDA, CDR2 SQIVND (reference sequence). This sequence was found in a man in his forties with active or convalescent COVID-19. The sequencing input was peripheral blood. The chain is built from TRBV19 and TRBJ2-3; a weak D match, TRBD1 (5 bases). The CDR3 DNA reads TGTGCCAGTAGTATTTGGGCAGGGTACGTCCCTAGCACAGATACGCAGTATTTT. Translation: CASSIWAGYVPSTDTQYF.